This T cell receptor (beta chain) was identified during a study of blood T cell repertoires in COVID-19. As for the study in general: Sources were T cells, B-cell-depleted T cells, or PBMCs; the material itself was cDNA or gDNA.

This clone was recorded a few times. The assay was immunoSEQ multiplex PCR, and TCRdb's table has in-frame clones only and misses some. The sample has roughly 90,000 clones, approximately 88% seen once. The specimen was peripheral blood. The TCR sequence derives from a woman older than 75 with active or convalescent COVID-19.

CDR3 DNA: TGTGCCAGCAGCTCCTCAGCAGCGGGAGGGAGTAGCGGGGAGCTGTTTTTT. Translation gives CASSSSAAGGSSGELFF. The rearrangement links TRBV5-4 to TRBJ2-2; 10 nucleotides agree with TRBD2. The CDR3 is 17 residues long. The V gene's germline CDR1 is SGHNT and CDR2 YYREEE (reference sequence). V gave up 3 bases and J gave up 7 bases; unmatched junction bases: 12. Supplemented by reference TRBV5-4 and TRBJ2-2, the full variable domain reads ETGVTQSPTHLIKTRGQQVTLRCSSQSGHNTVSWYQQALGQGPQFIFQYYREEENGRGNFPPRFSGLQFPNYSSELNVNALELDDSALYLCASSSSAAGGSSGELFFGEGSRLTVL.